This T cell receptor (beta chain) was captured by sequencing in a study of long-term antiretroviral therapy in people with HIV. Comment on this clone: Its antigen remains unidentified.

An immunoSEQ assay, version v3.0, was performed at survey level. The protocol was immunoSEQ multiplex PCR, while the TCRdb copy is restricted to in-frame clones and leaves out a portion. The table includes approximately 30,000 clones, 65% to 85% detected once. The study's findings and limits: Among HIV repertoires, CDR3 length ranges were narrower than those of controls.

Sequenced material: unsorted PBMCs, taken approximately 2.9 years after starting antiretroviral therapy. This TCR was sampled from a man aged 25 to 40 with HIV.

Here the CDR3 DNA reads TGTGCCAGCAGCTCCCCCGGGGGGAGCGGGGTGACGAAAGATACGCAGTATTTT. Amino acid sequence: CASSSPGGSGVTKDTQYF. V is TRBV5-5 and J is TRBJ2-3; 7 bases agree with TRBD2. Trimming took 3 bases from V and 5 from J; bases not matched to a gene: 18. The germline V gene encodes CDR1 SGHKS and CDR2 YYEKEE (reference sequence). This CDR3 contains 18 residues.